This T cell receptor beta chain stems from a study of blood T cell repertoires in COVID-19 (TCRdb year 2020). A note on the overall study: Samples covering the acute and convalescent phases of COVID-19 were provided by collaborators in the United States, Italy and Spain. The prospective study material was composed of cDNA or gDNA derived from T cells, B-cell-depleted T cells, or PBMCs. Subjects who had been exposed to COVID-19, were actively infected with it, or had recovered from it provided the deeply sampled blood TCRbeta repertoires that made up the dataset. The repertoires were released in a freely available public database meant as a resource for research on the immune response to SARS-CoV-2. Samples came from the ongoing ImmuneRACE study (first 160 participants) plus 1,254 subjects from 6 global collaborators. Sample metadata almost always included a de-identified subject ID, COVID-19 status, age in years and sex. Where available, HLA class I and class II types were obtained from metadata supplied by the sample provider rather than from assay-based typing.

In regard to this clone: Its antigen is unknown. The input lacks base qualities; no much larger clone sits a single base away.

The immunoSEQ Assay, a bias-controlled multiplex PCR, was used to amplify TCRbeta CDR3 regions from genomic DNA. In the source study's methods: Within the assay, amplification of reference gene primers was used to estimate how many nucleated cells each sample contained. To quantify the absolute abundance of each unique TCRbeta CDR3 rearrangement, sequence reads were collapsed and filtered. For each sample, productive Simpson clonality was calculated by taking the square root of Simpson's diversity index across productive rearrangements. In TCRdb, the immuneACCESS table is reduced to in-frame sequences with V and J assigned. These tables do not hold every clone; where another copy was compared, an unresolved V gene accounts for under half, and the others remain unexplained. V, J and clone size reflect that table, while D and trimming were determined from the DNA. Within this sample are 150,000 to 200,000 clones, with about 82% of them counted one time only. Clones ranked in the top ten supply roughly 5% of the sample.

Whole blood was collected in K2EDTA tubes by collaborating institutions according to the institutions' own protocols. Collaborator samples were shipped for TCRbeta analysis as frozen whole blood, isolated PBMCs, or DNA extracted from either sample type. What the study reported, not specific to this receptor: The amount of clinical and demographic metadata varied by source and participant and was provided uncurated.

The CDR3 starts with the cysteine, ends with the phenylalanine, and has 13 residues. The only DNA kept is the CDR3, 39 bases in frame from the first base. CDR1 is given as LGHDT and CDR2 as YNNKEL, both from the germline V gene (reference sequence). The V end gives up 4 bases and the J end 6 bases, leaving 0 bases in the junction not matched to a gene. The source material was peripheral blood. The chain is encoded by TRBV3-1 (or the pseudogene TRBV3-2) joined to TRBJ2-1, with 10 bases aligning to TRBD1. The receptor's source is a woman in her thirties with acute or convalescent COVID-19. For the CDR3, the sequence is CASSRTGGNEQFF. The DNA sequence follows: TGTGCCAGCAGCCGGACAGGGGGCAATGAGCAGTTCTTC.